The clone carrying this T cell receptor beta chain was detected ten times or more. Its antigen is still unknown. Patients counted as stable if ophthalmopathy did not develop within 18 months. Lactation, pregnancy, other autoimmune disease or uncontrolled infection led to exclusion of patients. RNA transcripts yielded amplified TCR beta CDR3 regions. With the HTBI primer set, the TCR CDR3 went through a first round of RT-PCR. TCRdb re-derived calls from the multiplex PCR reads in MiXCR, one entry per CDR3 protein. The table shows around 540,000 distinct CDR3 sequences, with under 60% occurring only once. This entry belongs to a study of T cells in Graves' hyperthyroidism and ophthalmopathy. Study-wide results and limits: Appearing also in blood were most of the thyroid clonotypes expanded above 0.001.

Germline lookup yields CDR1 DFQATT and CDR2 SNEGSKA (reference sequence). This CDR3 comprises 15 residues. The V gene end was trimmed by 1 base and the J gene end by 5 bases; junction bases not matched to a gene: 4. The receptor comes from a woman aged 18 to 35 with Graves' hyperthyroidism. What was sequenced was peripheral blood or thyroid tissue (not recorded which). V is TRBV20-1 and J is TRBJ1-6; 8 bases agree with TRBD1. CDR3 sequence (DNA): TGCAGTGCTAGAGGGCTACAGGGGGATAATTCACCCCTCCACTTT. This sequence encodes CSARGLQGDNSPLHF.